The 29 T cell receptor beta chains below come from one sample, sequenced in a study of T cell changes during pregnancy in multiple sclerosis. Clones were sequenced by immunoSEQ multiplex PCR, and TCRdb holds only the in-frame ones, with some missing. The sample has 38,000 or so clones; approximately 92% are singletons. The material sequenced was peripheral blood, taken before pregnancy. The receptors derive from a female donor with multiple sclerosis, enrolled in a pregnancy study.

The V call is TRBV5-1, the J call TRBJ1-1; TRBD1 aligns across 8 bases. Unmatched junction bases numbered 1, after V lost 2 bases and J lost 1 base. CDR3 size: 14 residues. Germline V gene sequence: CDR1 SGHRS, CDR2 YFSETQ. The CDR3 here is CASSFGTGNTEAFF. The DNA of the CDR3 is TGCGCCAGCAGCTTCGGGACAGGGAACACTGAAGCTTTCTTT.

The chain employs TRBV6-5 and TRBJ1-1; 7 positions match TRBD1. The V and J ends lost 4 bases and 1 base, in that order; junction bases with no gene match: 9. Germline V lookup: CDR1 MNHEY, CDR2 SVGAGI. The CDR3 is 16 amino acids. The CDR3 here is CASSWNTGVPNTEAFF. The CDR3 coding sequence is TGTGCCAGCAGTTGGAATACAGGGGTCCCGAACACTGAAGCTTTCTTT.

The genes are TRBV28 and TRBJ1-2, with 8 positions matching TRBD1. The germline CDR1 and CDR2 sequences are MDHEN and SYDVKM. The CDR3 has 15 residues. V gave up 4 bases and J gave up 1 base; unmatched junction bases: 5. The CDR3 region has the DNA TGTGCCAGCAGTTCCGGGACAGGTTTTAACTATGGCTACACCTTC. Translation gives CASSSGTGFNYGYTF.

This clone was picked up one time. The chain recombines TRBV19 with TRBJ2-5, with D possibly TRBD1 on 5 matching bases. The CDR3 contains 16 residues. Germline values: CDR1 LNHDA, CDR2 SQIVND (reference sequence). Trimming removed 3 bases at V and 0 bases at J, with 14 bases between. CDR3 in amino acids: CASSITRTLNQETQYF. The CDR3, as DNA: TGTGCCAGTAGTATCACGAGGACACTTAACCAAGAGACCCAGTACTTC.

The chain carries TRBV5-5 and TRBJ1-2; D is perhaps TRBD1 (5 bases). Trimming pared 1 base from V and 0 bases from J, leaving 10 bases between. The CDR3 sequence is 15 residues long. Germline loops: CDR1 SGHKS, CDR2 YYEKEE (reference sequence). CDR3 DNA: TGTGCCAGCAGCTTGACGGGGGAGACTAACTATGGCTACACCTTC. It codes for CASSLTGETNYGYTF.

The chain combines TRBV9 with TRBJ2-7; 13 bases match TRBD2. Germline-derived CDR1 and CDR2 are SGDLS and YYNGEE. The trim removed 3 bases at V and 5 bases at J, leaving 2 bases unmatched. The CDR3 covers 14 residues. CDR3 bases: TGTGCCAGCAGCGGGACTAGCGGGAGTCACGAGCAGTACTTC. Protein: CASSGTSGSHEQYF.

The chain recombines TRBV10-3 with TRBJ2-5, with 10 bases that match TRBD2. V shed 6 bases, J shed 1 base, and the junction held 5 bases outside the gene matches. Germline V gene data show CDR1 as ENHRY and CDR2 as SYGVKD. The CDR3 spans 15 residues. The CDR3 region is CAIRLGLAVQETQYF. In DNA, the CDR3 is TGTGCCATCAGATTAGGACTAGCGGTCCAAGAGACCCAGTACTTC.

The V and J genes are TRBV18 and TRBJ2-7; D is perhaps TRBD1 (5 bases). The CDR3 contains 14 residues. Trimming pared 0 bases from V and 3 bases from J, leaving 9 bases between. Germline V lookup: CDR1 KGHSH, CDR2 LQKENI. CDR3 loop: CASSPPSRVYEQYF. CDR3 DNA: TGTGCCAGCTCACCACCGAGCAGGGTCTACGAGCAGTACTTC. Drawing the rest from reference TRBV18 and TRBJ2-7, the complete variable domain is NAGVMQNPRHLVRRRGQEARLRCSPMKGHSHVYWYRQLPEEGLKFMVYLQKENIIDESGMPKERFSAEFPKEGPSILRIQQVVRGDSAAYFCASSPPSRVYEQYFGPGTRLTVT.

The chain recombines TRBV5-1 with TRBJ2-3; 7 bases fit TRBD1. V shed 4 bases and J 4 bases; nucleotides not matched to a gene: 9. The CDR3 is 15 residues long. Looked up from germline, CDR1 is SGHRS and CDR2 is YFSETQ. The CDR3 DNA is TGCGCCAGCAGCATTACAGGGGATGGGGCAGATACGCAGTATTTT. Protein: CASSITGDGADTQYF.

This clone occurred once. The chain links TRBV11-2 to TRBJ1-4; D unclear. CDR1 SGHAT and CDR2 FQNNGV come from the germline V gene. Trimming removed 2 bases at V and 4 bases at J, with 8 bases between. CDR3 length: 14 residues. CDR3 nucleotide sequence: TGTGCCAGCAGCTTAATTCGGGGTAATGAAAAACTGTTTTTT. Encoded protein: CASSLIRGNEKLFF.

This clone has only one observation. The V and J genes are TRBV28 and TRBJ2-1, with TRBD2 matching 7 bases. The trim removed 8 bases at V and 12 bases at J, leaving 13 bases unmatched. CDR1 and CDR2 (germline): MDHEN, SYDVKM. This CDR3 region has 13 residues. The CDR3 bases are TGTGCCAGCGGACTAAACAAGCGGGATGTGCAGTTCTTC. Residues: CASGLNKRDVQFF. The complete variable domain, with remaining parts taken from reference TRBV28 and TRBJ2-1, reads DVKVTQSSRYLVKRTGEKVFLECVQDMDHENMFWYRQDPGLGLRLIYFSYDVKMKEKGDIPEGYSVSREKKERFSLILESASTNQTSMYLCASGLNKRDVQFFGPGTRLTVL.

The chain carries TRBV7-2 and TRBJ1-5; 7 nucleotides agree with TRBD1. V was pared by 5 bases and J by 7 bases, with 11 bases of the junction left unmatched. Germline-derived CDR1 and CDR2 are SGHTA and FQGNSA. The CDR3 runs to 15 residues. CDR3 residues: CASSIQATGDQPQHF. In nucleotides, the CDR3 is TGTGCCAGCAGCATACAGGCTACAGGGGACCAGCCCCAGCATTTT.

This chain links TRBV7-9 with TRBJ1-2; D possibly corresponds to TRBD1 (5 bases). The V gene lost 3 bases and the J gene lost 5 bases, with 10 bases spanning the gap. The CDR3 has 13 residues. Germline CDR1 and CDR2: SEHNR and FQNEAQ (reference sequence). The CDR3 DNA reads TGTGCCAGCAGCTTGGCAACAGGTTATGGCTACACCTTC. Translated: CASSLATGYGYTF.

This chain uses TRBV18 with TRBJ1-3; unclear D gene. Deletions cut 6 bases from V and 0 bases from J, with 15 bases between. The CDR3 sequence is 16 residues long. CDR1 and CDR2 from the germline V gene are KGHSH and LQKENI. DNA of the CDR3: TGTGCCAGCTCCCAAGGAGATCCTTCCTCTGGAAACACCATATATTTT. Protein: CASSQGDPSSGNTIYF.

The chain recombines TRBV7-3 with TRBJ2-1; possible D gene TRBD1, 5 bases. Trimming removed 5 bases from V and 2 bases from J, with 7 bases in between. Germline V gene data show CDR1 as SGHTA and CDR2 as FQGTGA. There are 13 residues in the CDR3. CDR3 DNA: TGTGCCAGCAGCCTGGACACCTACAATGAGCAGTTCTTC. Protein product: CASSLDTYNEQFF.

This chain connects TRBV19 to TRBJ1-4; no firm D call. Germline V gene lookup returns CDR1 LNHDA and CDR2 SQIVND (reference sequence). The V and J ends lost 2 bases and 0 bases respectively, with 4 bases between them. The CDR3 totals 14 residues. Here the CDR3 reads CASSILSTNEKLFF. The DNA of the CDR3 is TGTGCCAGTAGTATACTCTCAACTAATGAAAAACTGTTTTTT. The variable domain in full, with the rest retrieved from reference TRBV19 and TRBJ1-4, is DGGITQSPKYLFRKEGQNVTLSCEQNLNHDAMYWYRQDPGQGLRLIYYSQIVNDFQKGDIAEGYSVSREKKESFPLTVTSAQKNPTAFYLCASSILSTNEKLFFGSGTQLSVL.

This clone has a single count. This chain connects TRBV6-1 to TRBJ2-7; 8 bases fit TRBD1. The V gene's germline CDR1 is MNHNS and CDR2 SASEGT. The trim removed 7 bases at V and 2 bases at J, leaving 10 bases unmatched. CDR3 size: 15 residues. This CDR3 is CASNHGQGTAYEQYF. CDR3 nucleotides: TGTGCCAGCAACCACGGACAGGGAACAGCCTACGAGCAGTACTTC.

There are a few counts of this clone. This chain uses TRBV9 with TRBJ2-1, with 8 bases lining up with TRBD1. Germline lookup yields CDR1 SGDLS and CDR2 YYNGEE. The CDR3 loop spans 15 amino acids. With 3 bases clipped from V and 3 bases from J, the junction kept 5 bases outside the gene matches. The CDR3 protein is CASSALTGDYNEQFF. The CDR3 bases are TGTGCCAGCAGCGCTCTGACAGGGGACTACAATGAGCAGTTCTTC.

On this clone: One junction end disagrees with the germline gene, perhaps due to a read error. The V and J genes are TRBV5-4 and TRBJ2-7, with 16 bases lining up with TRBD2. The CDR3 is 14 amino acids. Germline lookup yields CDR1 SGHNT and CDR2 YYREEE (reference sequence). CDR3 sequence (DNA): TGTGCCAGCAGCTTGGTCGGGACTAGCGGGGGGGAGCACTTC. Translation: CASSLVGTSGGEHF.

The chain links TRBV9 to TRBJ1-1; TRBD1 agrees at 7 bases. Germline values: CDR1 SGDLS, CDR2 YYNGEE. This CDR3 region has 13 residues. V was pared by 3 bases and J by 4 bases, with 3 bases of the junction left unmatched. Written as DNA, the CDR3 is TGTGCCAGCAGCGCCCGACAGGGCACTGAAGCTTTCTTT. Protein product: CASSARQGTEAFF.

The V and J genes are TRBV27 and TRBJ2-2; D uncertain. The CDR3 length is 12 residues. Germline values: CDR1 MNHEY, CDR2 SMNVEV (reference sequence). Trimming cost V 5 bases and J 7 bases, with 8 bases left between them. The CDR3 sequence: CASSPPYGELFF. CDR3 nucleotide sequence: TGTGCCAGCAGTCCCCCTTACGGGGAGCTGTTTTTT.

This chain joins TRBV5-6 and TRBJ1-4; maybe TRBD1 (6 bases). Trimming left V 5 bases short and J 0 bases short, with 17 bases between. The germline CDR1 and CDR2 sequences are SGHDT and YYEEEE. The CDR3 is made up of 17 amino acids. As DNA, the CDR3 is TGTGCCAGCAGTCACTCGGGGGGGCCTGCAACTAATGAAAAACTGTTTTTT. Residues: CASSHSGGPATNEKLFF. Looking up the rest from reference TRBV5-6 and TRBJ1-4 gives the full variable domain: DAGVTQSPTHLIKTRGQQVTLRCSPKSGHDTVSWYQQALGQGPQFIFQYYEEEERQRGNFPDRFSGHQFPNYSSELNVNALLLGDSALYLCASSHSGGPATNEKLFFGSGTQLSVL.

The gene calls are TRBV6-6 and TRBJ2-2; TRBD2 agrees at 8 bases. The ends lost 2 bases at V and 7 bases at J; junction bases unmatched: 9. CDR3 size: 16 residues. The germline V gene encodes CDR1 MNHNY and CDR2 SVGAGI (reference sequence). CDR3: CASSYLTGGLSGELFF. As DNA, the CDR3 is TGTGCCAGCAGTTACCTAACGGGAGGGCTAAGCGGGGAGCTGTTTTTT.

The rearrangement links TRBV4-1 to TRBJ1-5; possible D gene TRBD1, 6 bases. CDR3 size: 15 residues. Trimming cost V 5 bases and J 7 bases, with 18 bases left between them. The germline V gene has CDR1 MGHRA and CDR2 YSYEKL. CDR3 residues: CASSAREGGQQPQHF. In nucleotides, the CDR3 is TGCGCCAGCAGCGCACGGGAGGGGGGGCAACAGCCCCAGCATTTT.

The J gene is TRBJ2-2, the V gene TRBV28; the match to TRBD2 covers 14 bases. V dropped 8 bases and J dropped 5; count of bases not matched to a gene: 4. Germline loops: CDR1 MDHEN, CDR2 SYDVKM. This CDR3 has 15 amino acids. In DNA, the CDR3 is TGTGCCAGCTTGACTAGCGGGAGGGTTACCGGGGAGCTGTTTTTT. It specifies CASLTSGRVTGELFF.

This clone has just a few counts. V gene TRBV15 combines with J gene TRBJ2-1, with 11 nucleotides matching TRBD2. The CDR3 covers 15 residues. The V segment lost 5 bases and the J segment 9 bases; nucleotides outside the gene matches: 9. Germline CDR1 is LNHNV and CDR2 is YYDKDF (reference sequence). The CDR3 region has the DNA TGTGCCACCAGCGAACTAGCGGGAGATCTAGGTGAGCAGTTCTTC. It codes for CATSELAGDLGEQFF. Using reference TRBV15 and TRBJ2-1 for the parts outside the CDR3, the full variable domain is DAMVIQNPRYQVTQFGKPVTLSCSQTLNHNVMYWYQQKSSQAPKLLFHYYDKDFNNEADTPDNFQSRRPNTSFCFLDIRSPGLGDTAMYLCATSELAGDLGEQFFGPGTRLTVL.

This chain uses TRBV18 with TRBJ2-7; tentative D call: TRBD1 (6 bases). V lost 3 bases to trimming and J lost 5 bases, with 8 bases between them. From germline, CDR1 is KGHSH and CDR2 LQKENI. The CDR3 runs to 12 residues. This chain's CDR3 is CASSPQGNEQYF. CDR3 DNA: TGTGCCAGCTCACCCCAGGGGAACGAGCAGTACTTC.

The chain combines TRBV4-3 with TRBJ1-1, with 7 bases that match TRBD1. This CDR3 spans 16 amino acids. Germline V gene lookup returns CDR1 LGHNA and CDR2 YSLEER. Trimming cost V 0 bases and J 2 bases; bases outside gene matches: 6. The CDR3 DNA follows: TGCGCCAGCAGCCAAGATTCCAGACAGGGAAACACTGAAGCTTTCTTT. Encoded protein: CASSQDSRQGNTEAFF.

This clone was observed once. The chain combines TRBV11-2 with TRBJ2-5; 9 bases line up with TRBD2. V gave up 1 base and J gave up 5 bases; unmatched junction bases: 8. Germline loops: CDR1 SGHAT, CDR2 FQNNGV. This CDR3 region has 16 residues. The CDR3 region is CASSLGISGSYETQYF. The CDR3, as DNA: TGTGCCAGCAGCTTAGGTATTAGCGGGAGTTACGAGACCCAGTACTTC.